The 14 T cell receptor beta chains below were found in one sample sequenced in a study of human T cells and chemical hapten exposure. Time point denoted: patch test 2, 6 weeks after DPC sensitization. Treatment defined: therapeutic diphenylcyclopropenone sensitization with weekly scalp DPC. TCRdb analysed the RACE reads with MiXCR anew, one entry per CDR3 protein. The table shows 80,000 to 95,000 distinct CDR3 sequences, with more than 9.5% occurring only once. The source material was whole blood, sampled in connection with sensitization to the hapten diphenylcyclopropenone (DPC). The receptor set was obtained from a man between 40 and 49 years old with alopecia areata. Some clones in this sample may be carry-over from other donors' samples.

This clonotype was observed a handful of times. V gene TRBV6-6 combines with J gene TRBJ2-3, with D hard to call. V lost 6 bases and J 2 bases, leaving 9 bases between the germline ends. CDR1 is MNHNY and CDR2 is SVGAGI in the germline V gene (reference sequence). This CDR3 region has 13 residues. CDR3 residues: CASRHPFTDTQYF. The CDR3 DNA reads TGTGCCAGCAGGCATCCCTTCACAGATACGCAGTATTTT.

This clonotype appeared a few times. This rearrangement joins TRBV6-2 or TRBV6-3 to TRBJ2-3, with D possibly TRBD2 on 5 matching bases. Germline V gives CDR1 MNHEY, CDR2 SVGEGT. CDR3 length: 14 residues. The V and J ends lost 5 bases and 2 bases respectively, with 11 bases between them. CDR3 residues: CASSRPDSTDTQYF. The DNA of the CDR3 is TGTGCCAGCAGTCGCCCGGACTCCACAGATACGCAGTATTTT.

This chain uses TRBV6-6 with TRBJ2-1; 10 bases line up with TRBD2. After removal of 6 bases from V and 7 bases from J, the junction contained 9 bases not matched to a gene. The CDR3 contains 15 residues. The V gene's germline CDR1 is MNHNY and CDR2 SVGAGI (reference sequence). This CDR3 reads CASSKAGGPGNEQFF. The CDR3, as DNA: TGTGCCAGCAGCAAAGCGGGAGGGCCGGGAAATGAGCAGTTCTTC.

V is TRBV10-3 and J is TRBJ2-5; D uncertain. CDR1 and CDR2 (germline): ENHRY, SYGVKD. The CDR3 is 12 amino acids. Trimming cost V 5 bases and J 3 bases, with 7 bases left between them. The CDR3 DNA is TGTGCCATCAGTCACACAGAAGAGACCCAGTACTTC. It encodes CAISHTEETQYF.

This clonotype was detected ten times or more. The chain is built from TRBV7-2 and TRBJ2-7; D might be TRBD1 (5 bases). The CDR3 length is 13 residues. Germline assignment: CDR1 SGHTA and CDR2 FQGNSA. The germline V and J ends were trimmed by 4 bases and 6 bases, with 13 bases remaining between them. The CDR3 protein is CASSSRQGGEQYV. CDR3 sequence (DNA): TGTGCCAGCAGCTCCCGGCAGGGCGGCGAGCAGTACGTC.

The chain recombines TRBV30 with TRBJ2-7; D possibly corresponds to TRBD1 (5 bases). Germline-derived CDR1 and CDR2 are GTSNPN and SVGIG (reference sequence). The ends were cut back, 0 bases at V and 12 bases at J, with 12 bases in the middle. CDR3 length equals 11 residues. CDR3 protein: CAWSVQGALYF. CDR3 coding DNA: TGTGCCTGGAGTGTACAAGGGGCGCTGTACTTC.

This clonotype was seen only a few times. The rearrangement links TRBV4-2 to TRBJ2-3; unclear D gene. The V and J ends lost 0 bases and 2 bases respectively, with 9 bases between them. In germline, CDR1 is LGHNA, CDR2 YNFKEQ. This CDR3 contains 15 residues. CDR3 protein: CASSQDPAYTDTQYF. Here the CDR3 DNA reads TGTGCCAGCAGCCAAGATCCGGCCTACACAGATACGCAGTATTTT.

This clonotype occurred many times. The genes are TRBV30 and TRBJ1-5; 8 bases match TRBD1. Germline trimming cut 2 bases from V and 3 bases from J; bases unmatched to any gene: 9. The CDR3 loop spans 16 amino acids. Germline values: CDR1 GTSNPN, CDR2 SVGIG (reference sequence). The CDR3 DNA follows: TGTGCCTGGAGTCGACCGGGACAGGCATACAATCAGCCCCAGCATTTT. Translation gives CAWSRPGQAYNQPQHF.

This clonotype was seen a few times. The chain is built from TRBV11-2 and TRBJ2-1, with D perhaps matching TRBD1 (5 bases). CDR1 is SGHAT, CDR2 FQNNGV, per germline. V was pared by 5 bases and J by 9 bases, with 17 bases between. The CDR3 runs 14 residues. Here the CDR3 reads CASSPQGRWGEQFF. The CDR3 DNA is TGTGCCAGCAGCCCCCAGGGCCGATGGGGTGAGCAGTTCTTC. Together with reference TRBV11-2 and TRBJ2-1, the CDR3 gives the full variable domain: EAGVAQSPRYKIIEKRQSVAFWCNPISGHATLYWYQQILGQGPKLLIQFQNNGVVDDSQLPKDRFSAERLKGVDSTLKIQPAKLEDSAVYLCASSPQGRWGEQFFGPGTRLTVL.

The rearrangement uses TRBV28 and TRBJ2-5; 9 positions match TRBD1. With 5 bases clipped from V and 5 bases from J, the junction kept 15 bases outside the gene matches. CDR3 length: 17 amino acids. CDR1 is MDHEN and CDR2 is SYDVKM in the germline V gene. The CDR3 is CASSRTGAGERSETQYF. The CDR3, as DNA: TGTGCCAGCAGTCGGACAGGGGCGGGAGAAAGGTCGGAGACCCAGTACTTC. The full variable domain, rest sourced from reference TRBV28 and TRBJ2-5, is DVKVTQSSRYLVKRTGEKVFLECVQDMDHENMFWYRQDPGLGLRLIYFSYDVKMKEKGDIPEGYSVSREKKERFSLILESASTNQTSMYLCASSRTGAGERSETQYFGPGTRLLVL.

A few counts support this clonotype. The chain combines TRBV7-2 with TRBJ2-6, with TRBD1 as a possible D gene (5 bases). Germline loops: CDR1 SGHTA, CDR2 FQGNSA. V gave up 1 base and J gave up 2 bases, with 15 bases separating them. CDR3 length: 18 residues. CDR3 loop: CASSLVQGPLTGANVLTF. In DNA form, the CDR3 reads TGTGCCAGCAGCTTAGTCCAGGGCCCCCTGACTGGGGCCAACGTCCTGACTTTC.

The J gene is TRBJ2-1, the V gene TRBV6-5; 12 nucleotides agree with TRBD2. The CDR3 has 14 residues. The V and J ends lost 5 bases and 8 bases, in that order; junction bases with no gene match: 4. Germline values: CDR1 MNHEY, CDR2 SVGAGI. CDR3 sequence reads: CASSAGLAGDEQFF. The CDR3 DNA follows: TGTGCCAGCAGTGCGGGACTAGCGGGCGATGAGCAGTTCTTC.

Only a few counts were recorded for this clonotype. V usage is TRBV12-3 or TRBV12-4 and J usage is TRBJ2-3; possibly TRBD2 for D (6 bases). V lost 1 base to trimming and J lost 4 bases, with 12 bases between them. CDR3 length: 15 amino acids. The DNA of the CDR3 is TGTGCCAGCAGTTTAGGAGCGGGCCGACCAGATACGCAGTATTTT. It encodes CASSLGAGRPDTQYF.

This clonotype showed up just a few times. V gene TRBV29-1 combines with J gene TRBJ2-7, with D possibly TRBD1 on 6 matching bases. The germline V gene has CDR1 SQVTM and CDR2 ANQGSEA. The CDR3 is 15 residues long. Trimming stripped 5 bases from V and 3 bases from J, with 20 bases between. The CDR3 protein is CSVFVNPGHNYEQYF. DNA of the CDR3: TGCAGCGTTTTCGTGAACCCGGGACATAACTACGAGCAGTACTTC.